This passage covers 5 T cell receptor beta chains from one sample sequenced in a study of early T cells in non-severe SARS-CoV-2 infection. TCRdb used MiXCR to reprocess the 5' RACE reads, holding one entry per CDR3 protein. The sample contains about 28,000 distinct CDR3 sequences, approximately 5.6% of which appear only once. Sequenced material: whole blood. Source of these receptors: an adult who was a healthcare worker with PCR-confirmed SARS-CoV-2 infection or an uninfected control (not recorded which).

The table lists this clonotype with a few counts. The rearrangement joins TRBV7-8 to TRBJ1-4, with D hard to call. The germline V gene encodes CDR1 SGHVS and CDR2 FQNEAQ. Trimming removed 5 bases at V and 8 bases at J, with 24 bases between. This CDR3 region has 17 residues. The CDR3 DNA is TGTGCCAGCAGCCCGTCCTCCCCCGGGAGGGTGGAGGAAAAACTGTTTTTT. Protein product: CASSPSSPGRVEEKLFF.

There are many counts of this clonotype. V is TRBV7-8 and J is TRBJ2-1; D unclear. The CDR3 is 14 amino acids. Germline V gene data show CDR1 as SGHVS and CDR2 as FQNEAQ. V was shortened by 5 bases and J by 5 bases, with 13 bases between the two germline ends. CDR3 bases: TGTGCCAGCAGCCCGGTAGGGATCCACAATGAGCAGTTCTTC. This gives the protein CASSPVGIHNEQFF.

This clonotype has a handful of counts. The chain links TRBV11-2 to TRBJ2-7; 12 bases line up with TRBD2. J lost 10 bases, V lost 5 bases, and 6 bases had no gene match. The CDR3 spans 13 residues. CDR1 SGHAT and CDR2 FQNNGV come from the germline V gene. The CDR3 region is CASSETTSGRQYF. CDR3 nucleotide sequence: TGTGCCAGCAGCGAAACGACTAGCGGGAGACAGTACTTC.

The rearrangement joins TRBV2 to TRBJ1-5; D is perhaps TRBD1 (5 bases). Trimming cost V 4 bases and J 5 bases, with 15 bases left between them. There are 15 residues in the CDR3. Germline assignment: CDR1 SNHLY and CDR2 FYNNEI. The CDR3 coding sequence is TGTGCCAGCAGTGTATCCGACGGGGGACATCAGCCCCAGCATTTT. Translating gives CASSVSDGGHQPQHF.

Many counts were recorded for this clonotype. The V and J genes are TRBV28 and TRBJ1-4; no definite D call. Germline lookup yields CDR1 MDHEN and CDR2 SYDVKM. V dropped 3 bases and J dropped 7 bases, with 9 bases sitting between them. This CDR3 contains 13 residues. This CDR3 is CASSLGNLEKLFF. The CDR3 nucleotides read TGTGCCAGCAGTTTGGGGAACCTTGAAAAACTGTTTTTT.